The rows below give T cell receptor beta chains drawn from one sample of a study of long-term antiretroviral therapy in people with HIV. Method: immunoSEQ multiplex PCR; TCRdb's copy keeps in-frame clones and lacks some. The repertoire has more than 10,000 clones, 83% of them found once; the top ten carry roughly a sixth. The input for sequencing was unsorted PBMCs, taken 3.4 years after starting antiretroviral therapy. The receptors stem from a man aged 35-49 years with HIV. Each CDR3 is given with its conserved first and last residue. A D gene is named only where the DNA matches it firmly. Not all rows give a size; the values are once, few, many and, for expanded clones, a class.

V gene	D gene	clone size	CDR3 length	J gene	CDR3 DNA	CDR3 protein
TRBV9	TRBD2	-	15	TRBJ2-7	TGTGCCAGCAGCGTAGAGCCTAGCGGATCTTACGAGCAGTACTTC	CASSVEPSGSYEQYF
TRBV27	TRBD2	once	17	TRBJ2-5	TGTGCCAGCAGTTTAGGGACTAGCGGGAGGCGGTCAGAGACCCAGTACTTC	CASSLGTSGRRSETQYF
TRBV5-1	TRBD1	-	16	TRBJ2-5	TGCGCCAGCGCCCAATACAGGGGACGCCTTCAAGAGACCCAGTACTTC	CASAQYRGRLQETQYF
TRBV30	-	-	13	TRBJ2-7	TGTGCCTGGAGTGTTAGCGCAACCTACGAGCAGTACTTC	CAWSVSATYEQYF
TRBV7-3	TRBD2	-	16	TRBJ2-2	TGTGCCAGCAGCTCAAGAGCGGGAGTAGGGGTCGGGGAGCTGTTTTTT	CASSSRAGVGVGELFF
TRBV7-9	-	-	14	TRBJ1-1	TGTGCCAGCAGCTTAGACTCCCTCGGCACTGAAGCTTTCTTT	CASSLDSLGTEAFF
TRBV27	-	-	15	TRBJ1-5	TGTGCCAGCAGCACCGATGTGGGGCGCAATCAGCCCCAGCATTTT	CASSTDVGRNQPQHF
TRBV19	TRBD1	once	14	TRBJ1-2	TGTGCCAGTAGTAAGGGACAGGGAAACTATGGCTACACCTTC	CASSKGQGNYGYTF
TRBV19	TRBD1	-	16	TRBJ1-1	TGTGCCAGTAGTATAGGGACAGGGGGCGATTACACTGAAGCTTTCTTT	CASSIGTGGDYTEAFF
TRBV6-5	-	-	12	TRBJ1-1	TGTGCCAGCAGTAAGACGGACACTGAAGCTTTCTTT	CASSKTDTEAFF
TRBV15	-	-	16	TRBJ1-3	TGTGCCACCAGCAGAGAGGGTGGTGGGTCTGGAAACACCATATATTTT	CATSREGGGSGNTIYF
TRBV28	TRBD1	-	14	TRBJ1-2	TGTGCCAGCAACCAGGACAGGGAAGGCGATGGCTACACCTTC	CASNQDREGDGYTF
TRBV11-1	-	-	15	TRBJ1-5	TGTGCCAGCGGTACCGGTCGGGGGACCAATCAGCCCCAGCATTTT	CASGTGRGTNQPQHF
TRBV7-8	TRBD1	medium-sized	18	TRBJ2-7	TGTGCCAGCAGCTTCCGGGACAGGGTACTTTTCGGTGTCTACGAGCAGTACTTC	CASSFRDRVLFGVYEQYF
TRBV5-1	-	once	15	TRBJ2-1	TGCGCCAGCAGCTACCTTGGCAACTCCTACAATGAGCAGTTCTTC	CASSYLGNSYNEQFF
TRBV7-9	-	-	13	TRBJ1-2	TGTGCCAGCAGCTTAGGCGGCGCCTATGGCTACACCTTC	CASSLGGAYGYTF
TRBV2	TRBD2	few	15	TRBJ2-5	TGTGCCAGCAGTGGGAGCGGGAACGGACGAGAGACCCAGTACTTC	CASSGSGNGRETQYF
TRBV4-3	TRBD2	-	18	TRBJ2-2	TGCGCCAGCAGCCAATCCGTCATGACTAGCGGGAATGGCGGGGAGCTGTTTTTT	CASSQSVMTSGNGGELFF
TRBV25-1	-	-	14	TRBJ2-3	TGTGCCAGCAGCAAGGACAGATCCACAGATACGCAGTATTTT	CASSKDRSTDTQYF
TRBV4-2	-	-	15	TRBJ1-2	TGTGCCAGCAGCCAAGAATTAGCAGGGAACTATGGCTACACCTTC	CASSQELAGNYGYTF
TRBV28	-	-	14	TRBJ1-2	TGTGCCAGCAACTCCGGGCCTTGGGGGAATGGCTACACCTTC	CASNSGPWGNGYTF
TRBV4-3	-	-	15	TRBJ1-1	TGCGCCAGCAGCCAAGATGCCGCAATGAACACTGAAGCTTTCTTT	CASSQDAAMNTEAFF
TRBV5-1	-	-	13	TRBJ2-7	TGCGCCAGCAGCTTCGGGCAGTCCTACGAGCAGTACTTC	CASSFGQSYEQYF
TRBV29-1	-	-	15	TRBJ2-7	TGCAGCGTTGAAGTGGTGCGTACCAGAAACTACGAGCAGTACTTC	CSVEVVRTRNYEQYF
TRBV5-1	TRBD1	-	12	TRBJ1-1	TGCGCCAGCAGCCCGGACAGGCTTGAAGCTTTCTTT	CASSPDRLEAFF
TRBV7-2	TRBD2	-	18	TRBJ2-1	TGTGCCAGCAGCTTAGTTCACCGGCCTAGCGGGAGCTACAATGAGCAGTTCTTC	CASSLVHRPSGSYNEQFF
TRBV5-1	-	-	14	TRBJ2-7	TGCGCCAGCAGAGGAGGGACAGTAACCTACGAGCAGTACTTC	CASRGGTVTYEQYF
TRBV4-2	-	once	11	TRBJ2-5	TGTGCCAGCAGCCAAGAAGGGACCCAGTACTTC	CASSQEGTQYF
TRBV6-1	-	-	14	TRBJ2-7	TGTGCCAGCAGTGAAGGGGCAGGGCTCTACGAGCAGTACTTC	CASSEGAGLYEQYF
TRBV5-4	TRBD2	-	16	TRBJ2-2	TGTGCCAGCAGCTCAGCGGGAGGGCGTGGAGCCGGGGAGCTGTTTTTT	CASSSAGGRGAGELFF
TRBV19	-	-	16	TRBJ2-3	TGTGCCAGTAGTATTCCACTTAGCCCTAGCACAGATACGCAGTATTTT	CASSIPLSPSTDTQYF
TRBV25-1	-	few	14	TRBJ2-3	TGTGCCAGCAGTGAATATAGTTTAACAGATACGCAGTATTTT	CASSEYSLTDTQYF
TRBV7-2	TRBD2	-	14	TRBJ2-7	TGTGCCAGCAGCACCCCTAGCGGGACGTACGAGCAGTACTTC	CASSTPSGTYEQYF
TRBV7-3	TRBD1	-	16	TRBJ2-7	TGTGCCAGCAGCCAGGGACAGGGGGCTTCCCTCTACGAGCAGTACTTC	CASSQGQGASLYEQYF
TRBV5-1	-	-	15	TRBJ2-6	TGCGCCAGCAGCCCTAGGGGGGTTGGGGCCAACGTCCTGACTTTC	CASSPRGVGANVLTF
TRBV5-4	-	-	13	TRBJ2-1	TGTGCCAGCAGCTTAGGGGAGAGCAATGAGCAGTTCTTC	CASSLGESNEQFF
TRBV10-3	TRBD2	once	15	TRBJ2-1	TGTGCCATCAGTGCTCAAAGCGGGATGACGAATGAGCAGTTCTTC	CAISAQSGMTNEQFF
TRBV7-3	-	-	12	TRBJ2-6	TGTGCCACAAAATCTGGGGCCAACGTCCTGACTTTC	CATKSGANVLTF
TRBV27	-	-	14	TRBJ2-5	TGTGCCAGCAGTTTGGCCGGATACACAGAGACCCAGTACTTC	CASSLAGYTETQYF
TRBV5-1	TRBD1	-	17	TRBJ2-7	TGCGCCAGCATGGTCGGACAGGGGGTTGGTTCGGTGCGCGAGCAGTACTTC	CASMVGQGVGSVREQYF
TRBV19	TRBD1	-	15	TRBJ2-7	TGTGCCAGTAGTGTAAACAGACAGGGCAGTTACGAGCAGTACTTC	CASSVNRQGSYEQYF
TRBV13	-	-	13	TRBJ2-3	TGTGCCAGCAGCTTGGAAGATAGAGATACGCAGTATTTT	CASSLEDRDTQYF
TRBV28	-	-	13	TRBJ1-2	TGTGCCAGCTCCACCGGCACTTTCTATGGCTACACCTTC	CASSTGTFYGYTF
TRBV28	-	-	16	TRBJ1-3	TGTGCCAGCAGTCCAGCCTCCGGGGGGGAGAGAAACACCATATATTTT	CASSPASGGERNTIYF
TRBV5-8	-	few	17	TRBJ2-1	TGTGCCAGCAGCTTGGGCATGGGCCTCGCATATAACAATGAGCAGTTCTTC	CASSLGMGLAYNNEQFF
TRBV28	TRBD1	-	16	TRBJ2-1	TGTGCCAGCAGTTTGGGAGGGACAGGGGTGAGCAATGAGCAGTTCTTC	CASSLGGTGVSNEQFF
TRBV29-1	-	-	14	TRBJ1-1	TGCAGCGTTGCGAGGACAGTCGGAATGGGTGAAGCTTTCTTT	CSVARTVGMGEAFF
TRBV29-1	-	once	13	TRBJ2-7	TGCAGCGTTCTCGGGGTGAACTACGGCGAGCAGTACTTC	CSVLGVNYGEQYF
TRBV6-5	-	-	11	TRBJ1-2	TGTGCCAGCAGAGGCCGTTCGGACTACACCTTC	CASRGRSDYTF
TRBV7-6	-	-	13	TRBJ2-3	TGTGCCAGCAGCCGGTTAAGCACAGATACGCAGTATTTT	CASSRLSTDTQYF
TRBV7-3	TRBD2	-	14	TRBJ2-3	TGTGCCAGCAGCTTTAGCGGGAGGGGAGATACGCAGTATTTT	CASSFSGRGDTQYF
TRBV7-8	TRBD1	-	14	TRBJ1-1	TGTGCCAGCAGCCCCGGGACAGGGGGCTCTGAAGCTTTCTTT	CASSPGTGGSEAFF
TRBV5-4	TRBD2	-	14	TRBJ2-7	TGTGCCAGCAGCTTGGAACTAGCGGGTAGGCAGCAGTACTTC	CASSLELAGRQQYF
TRBV18	-	few	18	TRBJ1-5	TGTGCCAGCTCGCAGGTCTCTTGGGCTCCCTCTGGCAATCAGCCCCAGCATTTT	CASSQVSWAPSGNQPQHF
TRBV18	-	-	12	TRBJ1-1	TGTGCCAGCTCACCACGACAGACTGAAGCTTTCTTT	CASSPRQTEAFF
TRBV4-3	TRBD1	-	16	TRBJ2-7	TGCGCCAGCAGCCAGTTCCCCGGGACAGGGGATTACGAGCAGTACTTC	CASSQFPGTGDYEQYF
TRBV9	-	-	13	TRBJ2-3	TGTGCCAGCGGGCCGGGGAAGACAGATACGCAGTATTTT	CASGPGKTDTQYF
TRBV4-3	TRBD2	few	18	TRBJ2-1	TGCGCCAGCAGCCAAGCTCCCTCGGGGGCGGGAGGATCCAATGAGCAGTTCTTC	CASSQAPSGAGGSNEQFF
TRBV4-1	TRBD1	once	17	TRBJ2-2	TGCGCCAGCAGCCAAGATGGGGACAGGGGGCTAAGCGGTGGGCTGTTTTTT	CASSQDGDRGLSGGLFF